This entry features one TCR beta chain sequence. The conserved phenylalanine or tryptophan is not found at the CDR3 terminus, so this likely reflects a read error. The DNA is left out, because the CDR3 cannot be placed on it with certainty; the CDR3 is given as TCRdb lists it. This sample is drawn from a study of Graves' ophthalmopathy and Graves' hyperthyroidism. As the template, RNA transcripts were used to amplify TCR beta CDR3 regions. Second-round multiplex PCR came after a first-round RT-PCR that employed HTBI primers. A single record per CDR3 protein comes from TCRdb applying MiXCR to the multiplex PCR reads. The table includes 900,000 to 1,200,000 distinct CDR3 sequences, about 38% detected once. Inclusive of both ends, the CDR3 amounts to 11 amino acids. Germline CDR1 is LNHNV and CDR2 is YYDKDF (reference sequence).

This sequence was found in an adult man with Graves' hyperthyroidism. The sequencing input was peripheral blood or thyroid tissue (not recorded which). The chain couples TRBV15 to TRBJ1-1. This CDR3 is CATSRGEALLY.